What follows are 24 T cell receptor beta chains derived from one specimen sequenced in a study of neurological immune-mediated disorders. As to time point: longitudinal time-point 2. MiXCR was run by TCRdb on the 5' RACE reads, yielding one entry per CDR3 protein. Among tens of thousands of distinct CDR3 sequences listed, about 5.6% were seen once. Sequences were obtained from PBMCs. These receptors originate from a woman aged 60-75 years with multiple sclerosis.

The table lists this clonotype with many counts. The chain couples TRBV11-2 to TRBJ1-1, with 7 nucleotides matching TRBD1. Per germline, CDR1 SGHAT and CDR2 FQNNGV. CDR3 length: 14 amino acids. The trim removed 2 bases at V and 4 bases at J, leaving 4 bases unmatched. The CDR3 DNA reads TGTGCCAGCAGCTTAATAACAGGGGTCACTGAAGCTTTCTTT. This codes for CASSLITGVTEAFF.

The table lists this clonotype with many counts. This chain uses TRBV18 with TRBJ2-1; D is unresolved. The CDR3 covers 15 residues. V lost 3 bases, J lost 4 bases, and 13 bases lay in between. CDR1 is KGHSH, CDR2 LQKENI, per germline. CDR3 loop: CASSPDMGLYNEQFF. CDR3 sequence (DNA): TGTGCCAGCTCACCCGATATGGGTCTATACAATGAGCAGTTCTTC.

The V gene is TRBV27, the J gene TRBJ2-1; possible D gene TRBD1, 5 bases. Germline loops: CDR1 MNHEY, CDR2 SMNVEV (reference sequence). With 7 bases removed from V and 8 bases from J, the gap between germline ends came to 12 bases. CDR3 size: 12 residues. CDR3 DNA: TGTGCCAGCAACCCAGGGTTTGATGAGCAGTTCTTC. Translating gives CASNPGFDEQFF.

This clonotype has a count of ten or more. The chain carries TRBV18 and TRBJ1-6, with D possibly being TRBD1 (5 bases). Germline-derived CDR1 and CDR2 are KGHSH and LQKENI. The V end was cut by 3 bases, the J end by 5 bases, with 14 bases between. This CDR3 is 16 amino acids long. Written as DNA, the CDR3 is TGTGCCAGCTCACCGTTAAGGGGAGGAGATAATTCACCCCTCCACTTT. Its protein product is CASSPLRGGDNSPLHF.

This clonotype has just a few counts. The rearrangement uses TRBV14 and TRBJ1-2; TRBD1 matches at 8 bases. Per the germline V gene, CDR1 is SGHDN and CDR2 is FVKESK. With 4 bases clipped from V and 4 bases from J, the junction kept 8 bases outside the gene matches. The CDR3 loop spans 15 amino acids. The CDR3 sequence is CASSPQGANVYGYTF. The CDR3, as DNA: TGTGCCAGCAGCCCTCAGGGGGCGAACGTCTATGGCTACACCTTC.

This clonotype was seen ten or more times. This rearrangement joins TRBV3-1 to TRBJ2-2, with 8 bases that match TRBD1. V lost 4 bases and J lost 1; bases outside the gene matches: 5. The CDR3 totals 16 residues. In germline, CDR1 is LGHDT, CDR2 YNNKEL (reference sequence). The CDR3 DNA follows: TGTGCCAGCAGCCCTGGACAGGGATTGAACACCGGGGAGCTGTTTTTT. Translated, it gives CASSPGQGLNTGELFF.

Ten or more counts support this clonotype. The genes are TRBV20-1 and TRBJ2-1; 10 bases align to TRBD2. The V segment lost 5 bases and the J segment 8 bases; nucleotides outside the gene matches: 15. CDR1 DFQATT and CDR2 SNEGSKA come from the germline V gene (reference sequence). The CDR3 has 16 residues. CDR3 loop: CSAPRRGASGGDEQFF. The CDR3 nucleotides read TGCAGTGCTCCTCGCCGGGGGGCTAGCGGGGGTGATGAGCAGTTCTTC.

This clonotype was detected many times. V gene TRBV11-2 combines with J gene TRBJ1-2, with 11 bases that match TRBD1. Germline V CDR1 and CDR2: SGHAT, FQNNGV. Unmatched junction bases numbered 5, after V lost 3 bases and J lost 5 bases. This CDR3 is 15 amino acids long. CDR3 coding DNA: TGTGCCAGCAGCTTGGACAGGGGGCTGGGGTATGGCTACACCTTC. This gives the protein CASSLDRGLGYGYTF.

This clonotype was seen many times. CDR3 nucleotide sequence: TGTGCCAGCAGTGAGTCCGACACTGACTACGAGCAGTACTTC. Encoded protein: CASSESDTDYEQYF. The chain combines TRBV6-1 with TRBJ2-7; no reliable D call. CDR1 is MNHNS and CDR2 is SASEGT in the germline V gene. The V end was cut by 3 bases, the J end by 3 bases, with 12 bases between. The CDR3 runs to 14 residues.

This clonotype was recorded at least ten times. J is TRBJ2-7 and V is TRBV20-1; D tentatively fits TRBD1 or TRBD2 (5 bases each). Germline V gene data show CDR1 as DFQATT and CDR2 as SNEGSKA (reference sequence). V lost 3 bases and J 4 bases, leaving 7 bases between the germline ends. The CDR3 runs 11 residues. CDR3: CSARGEYEQYF. Written as DNA, the CDR3 is TGCAGTGCTAGGGGGGAATACGAGCAGTACTTC.

A remark on this clonotype: A clone one base away is much larger, so this may be a read error. The chain links TRBV5-1 to TRBJ2-1; no clear D. Trimming pared 4 bases from V and 6 bases from J, leaving 14 bases between. Germline V lookup: CDR1 SGHRS, CDR2 YFSETQ. The CDR3 is 14 amino acids. The CDR3: CASSPLIIGNEQFF. DNA for the CDR3: TGCGCCAGCAGCCCCCTCATCATAGGCAATGAGCAGTTCTTC.

Ten or more counts support this clonotype. V gene TRBV29-1 combines with J gene TRBJ2-7; possibly TRBD2 for D (6 bases). Trimming took 0 bases from V and 3 from J, leaving 15 bases between them. The CDR3 totals 15 residues. Per germline, CDR1 SQVTM and CDR2 ANQGSEA. The CDR3: CSVEDPEAGGYEQYF. CDR3 coding DNA: TGCAGCGTTGAAGATCCCGAAGCGGGCGGCTACGAGCAGTACTTC.

This clonotype has only a few counts. The V gene is TRBV9, the J gene TRBJ2-2; D is ambiguous. Trimming took 0 bases from V and 3 from J, leaving 9 bases between them. The CDR3 consists of 15 residues. Germline V gives CDR1 SGDLS, CDR2 YYNGEE. The CDR3: CASSVGQWDTGELFF. For the CDR3, the DNA is TGTGCCAGCAGCGTAGGGCAATGGGACACCGGGGAGCTGTTTTTT.

This clonotype showed up many times. The chain carries TRBV20-1 and TRBJ2-7, with D hard to call. The germline gives CDR1 DFQATT, CDR2 SNEGSKA (reference sequence). Trimming took off 0 bases at V and 7 bases at J, with 13 bases between the two ends. This CDR3 contains 13 residues. CDR3 protein: CSARDRGKKEQYF. The CDR3 DNA reads as TGCAGTGCTAGAGATCGTGGGAAGAAGGAGCAGTACTTC.

This clonotype was observed at least ten times. V usage is TRBV29-1 and J usage is TRBJ1-5; D gene uncertain. Germline V CDR1 and CDR2: SQVTM, ANQGSEA. This CDR3 comprises 13 residues. Trimming removed 7 bases from V and 2 bases from J, with 12 bases in between. The CDR3 DNA reads TGCAGCGCCATCGGTAATGGCAATCAGCCCCAGCATTTT. This translates into CSAIGNGNQPQHF.

This clonotype was found many times. The chain uses TRBV5-6 and TRBJ1-6; D is unresolved. The CDR3 is made up of 13 amino acids. V was pared by 7 bases and J by 1 base, with 6 bases between. Per germline, CDR1 SGHDT and CDR2 YYEEEE. As DNA, the CDR3 is TGTGCCAGCCGCGGGTCCTATAATTCACCCCTCCACTTT. This encodes CASRGSYNSPLHF.

This clonotype occurred many times. The V gene is TRBV3-1, the J gene TRBJ2-3; 10 bases agree with TRBD2. CDR3 size: 16 residues. CDR1 is LGHDT and CDR2 is YNNKEL in the germline V gene (reference sequence). V lost 2 bases, J lost 0 bases, and 2 bases stayed unmatched. The CDR3 here is CASSQLAGASTDTQYF. CDR3 in DNA: TGTGCCAGCAGCCAACTAGCGGGGGCTAGCACAGATACGCAGTATTTT.

Of note for this clonotype: This clone may be a read error of a much larger clone one base away. The V and J genes are TRBV20-1 and TRBJ2-1, with TRBD2 matching 12 bases. CDR3 length equals 14 residues. Germline-derived CDR1 and CDR2 are DFQATT and SNEGSKA (reference sequence). In nucleotides, the CDR3 is TGCAGTGCTGGGACTAGCGGGTACAACAATGATCAGTTCTTC. Protein product: CSAGTSGYNNDQFF.

This clonotype was observed at least ten times. The genes are TRBV28 and TRBJ2-5; maybe TRBD2 (5 bases). The CDR3 spans 14 residues. The germline V and J ends were trimmed by 1 base and 5 bases, with 11 bases remaining between them. Germline V gene data show CDR1 as MDHEN and CDR2 as SYDVKM. CDR3 coding DNA: TGTGCCAGCAGTTTATACGGGATCGGTGAGACCCAGTACTTC. Its translation: CASSLYGIGETQYF.

V is TRBV5-5 and J is TRBJ2-3; D not resolved. CDR3 length equals 14 residues. Trimming cost V 0 bases and J 4 bases, with 9 bases left between them. CDR1 is SGHKS, CDR2 YYEKEE, per germline (reference sequence). The CDR3 DNA follows: TGTGCCAGCAGCTTGGGTCGCGGCCCAGATACGCAGTATTTT. Translating it yields CASSLGRGPDTQYF. Using reference TRBV5-5 and TRBJ2-3 for the parts outside the CDR3, the full variable domain is DAGVTQSPTHLIKTRGQQVTLRCSPISGHKSVSWYQQVLGQGPQFIFQYYEKEERGRGNFPDRFSARQFPNYSSELNVNALLLGDSALYLCASSLGRGPDTQYFGPGTRLTVL.

This clonotype was seen at least ten times. This chain uses TRBV6-4 with TRBJ1-5, with 10 bases lining up with TRBD1. There are 15 residues in the CDR3. CDR1 MRHNA and CDR2 SNTAGT come from the germline V gene. V shed 3 bases, J shed 2 bases, and the junction held 1 base outside the gene matches. The CDR3 DNA reads TGTGCCAGCAGTGAAGGGACAGGGGGCAATCAGCCCCAGCATTTT. Residues: CASSEGTGGNQPQHF.

This clonotype was detected ten times or more. The chain carries TRBV3-1 and TRBJ1-3; D gene unclear. Per the germline V gene, CDR1 is LGHDT and CDR2 is YNNKEL (reference sequence). The CDR3 runs 19 residues. The germline V and J ends were trimmed by 1 base and 2 bases, with 21 bases remaining between them. CDR3 protein: CASSQGKILGLGTGNTIYF. In DNA, the CDR3 is TGTGCCAGCAGCCAAGGGAAGATCTTAGGCTTGGGGACTGGAAACACCATATATTTT.

The sample holds a few counts of this clonotype. This sequence joins TRBV11-2 and TRBJ1-1; 7 bases align to TRBD1. This CDR3 has 15 residues. J was trimmed by 1 base and V by 5 bases; bases with no gene match: 7. The germline CDR1 and CDR2 sequences are SGHAT and FQNNGV. CDR3 nucleotide sequence: TGTGCCAGCAGCCCACAGGGGATGGGGAACACTGAAGCTTTCTTT. Translating it yields CASSPQGMGNTEAFF.

This clonotype was found many times. As DNA, the CDR3 is TGTGCCACCAGCACCCGGGACAGTAAAAACACTGAAGCTTTCTTT. Translation: CATSTRDSKNTEAFF. The chain links TRBV15 to TRBJ1-1; the match to TRBD1 covers 7 bases. CDR3 length: 15 residues. V shed 4 bases and J 2 bases; nucleotides not matched to a gene: 7. Germline CDR1 LNHNV, CDR2 YYDKDF (reference sequence). The full variable domain, its missing parts supplied by reference TRBV15 and TRBJ1-1, is DAMVIQNPRYQVTQFGKPVTLSCSQTLNHNVMYWYQQKSSQAPKLLFHYYDKDFNNEADTPDNFQSRRPNTSFCFLDIRSPGLGDTAMYLCATSTRDSKNTEAFFGQGTRLTVV.